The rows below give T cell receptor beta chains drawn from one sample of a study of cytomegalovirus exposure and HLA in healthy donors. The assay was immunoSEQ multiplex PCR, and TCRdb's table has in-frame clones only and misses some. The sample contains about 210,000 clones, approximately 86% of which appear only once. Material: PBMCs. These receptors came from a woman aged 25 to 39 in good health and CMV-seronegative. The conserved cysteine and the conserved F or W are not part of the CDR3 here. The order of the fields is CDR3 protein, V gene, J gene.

ASSLGEGTDTQY,TRBV7-9,TRBJ2-3
ASSPRPLGPSGRTYEQY,TRBV7-6,TRBJ2-7
ASSPPAGRETQY,TRBV18,TRBJ2-5
ASSISQPSGPQH,TRBV19,TRBJ1-5
ASSWTSGPNEQF,TRBV10-2,TRBJ2-1
ASSLAPTGEYEDTQY,TRBV5-1,TRBJ2-3
ASSLLSGRYGRGTDTQY,TRBV27,TRBJ2-3
AIFQTEPNYGYT,TRBV28,TRBJ1-2
AISGPNQGGYT,TRBV10-3,TRBJ1-2
ASSMGSRKTQY,TRBV28,TRBJ2-5
SVATLNTEAF,TRBV29-1,TRBJ1-1
ASSGSLAGANVLT,TRBV9,TRBJ2-6
ASSQPNSYEQY,TRBV14,TRBJ2-7
ASSRLAGNTGELF,TRBV7-9,TRBJ2-2
ASSLTGQGKGYT,TRBV28,TRBJ1-2
ASSQALAGSYEQY,TRBV4-1,TRBJ2-7
ASTSRTGELF,TRBV7-9,TRBJ2-2
ASSWGRPGGSEKLF,TRBV28,TRBJ1-4
ASSSMTSGILWNEQF,TRBV5-6,TRBJ2-1
ASSEMTEQY,TRBV28,TRBJ2-7
SVFPGQVGDSPLH,TRBV29-1,TRBJ1-6
ASTGNGEEKLF,TRBV2,TRBJ1-4
ASSNRQGPDTQY,TRBV6-5,TRBJ2-3
ASSRHSGGANNEQF,TRBV28,TRBJ2-1
ASSPGGWSSYNEQF,TRBV7-8,TRBJ2-1
ASETGSSVYGYT,TRBV6-1,TRBJ1-2
ASSLALTAIDGYT,TRBV11-3,TRBJ1-2
ASFGGYEQY,TRBV6-1,TRBJ2-7
ASSPAETQY,TRBV18,TRBJ2-5
ASSQTGQGAGQPQH,TRBV4-1,TRBJ1-5
ASSYAGRSVHEQF,TRBV6-5,TRBJ2-1
ASSIFVTGVQPQH,TRBV19,TRBJ1-5
ASSLLGGAQETQY,TRBV11-1,TRBJ2-5
ASSFQMNIQY,TRBV5-5,TRBJ2-4
ASSADTDTQY,TRBV4-2,TRBJ2-3
AWSATGRAGELF,TRBV30,TRBJ2-2
ATARQRQTNEKLF,TRBV28,TRBJ1-4
ASSLVGQGPTNYGYT,TRBV28,TRBJ1-2
ASSIRVPNNEQF,TRBV19,TRBJ2-1
ASSALAGSVHKY,TRBV9,TRBJ2-3
ASSFGQAERTQH,TRBV6-1,TRBJ1-5
ASSRNPSQGFTGELF,TRBV14,TRBJ2-2
ASSEYRFTGELF,TRBV6-1,TRBJ2-2
ASSLFTSGRALAQTQY,TRBV28,TRBJ2-5
ASKGVTETIY,TRBV7-8,TRBJ1-3
ASSFTWTGSPDTQY,TRBV5-1,TRBJ2-3
ASSYPTGGNTEAF,TRBV5-1,TRBJ1-1
ASSARDSNQH,TRBV2,TRBJ1-5
ASLWGQGPYGYT,TRBV28,TRBJ1-2
ASSTSQSHEQY,TRBV9,TRBJ2-7
ASSSAGTKSSYEQY,TRBV7-8,TRBJ2-7
ASSLARGRAGDKNIQY,TRBV5-6,TRBJ2-4
ASSDRDFLDTQY,TRBV18,TRBJ2-3
ASSDPGQSSYEQY,TRBV6-1,TRBJ2-7
ASSLASPATNEKLF,TRBV7-9,TRBJ1-4
ATSFYRGAGSDEQF,TRBV15,TRBJ2-1